A selection of T cell receptor beta chains follows, all from one sample in a study of cytomegalovirus exposure and HLA in healthy donors. The method was immunoSEQ multiplex PCR; TCRdb's version includes in-frame clones alone and lacks a portion of them. The profile shows some 62,000 clones, around 87% of them singletons. Sample: PBMCs. The origin of the receptors is a man aged 18 to 29 in good health and CMV-seronegative. Each CDR3 is given with its conserved first and last residue. The order of the fields is V gene, J gene, clone size, D gene, CDR3 protein, CDR3 DNA. A D gene is named only where the DNA matches it firmly. Rows give clone size only sometimes, using once, few, many, or a class for an expanded clone.

>TRBV6-1|TRBJ1-6|.|TRBD1
CASRDRGDSPLHF
TGTGCCAGCAGGGACAGGGGCGATTCACCCCTCCACTTT
>TRBV5-6|TRBJ1-2|.|.
CASRGQGRLYGYTF
TGTGCCAGCAGGGGTCAGGGAAGACTCTATGGCTACACCTTC
>TRBV9|TRBJ1-1|.|.
CASSVAGQGTEAFF
TGTGCCAGCAGCGTAGCAGGGCAGGGCACTGAAGCTTTCTTT
>TRBV27|TRBJ2-7|.|TRBD1
CASKGTGGWEQYF
TGTGCCAGCAAAGGGACAGGGGGATGGGAGCAGTACTTC
>TRBV5-1|TRBJ1-6|few|.
CASSLVSDSPLHF
TGCGCCAGCAGCTTGGTGAGCGATTCACCCCTCCACTTT
>TRBV4-1|TRBJ2-7|.|TRBD1
CASSQWDRGPGEQYF
TGCGCCAGCAGCCAGTGGGACAGGGGGCCGGGCGAGCAGTACTTC
>TRBV7-6|TRBJ2-2|.|TRBD2
CASSSLGGLGGNTGELFF
TGTGCCAGCAGCTCCCTCGGGGGACTAGGGGGGAACACCGGGGAGCTGTTTTTT
>TRBV29-1|TRBJ2-7|.|.
CSVEVGAGSYEQYF
TGCAGCGTTGAGGTTGGGGCAGGTTCCTACGAGCAGTACTTC
>TRBV12-5|TRBJ1-1|.|.
CASGFEEYTEAFF
TGTGCTAGTGGTTTTGAAGAGTACACTGAAGCTTTCTTT
>TRBV11-3|TRBJ2-5|.|.
CASSRRGETQYF
TGTGCCAGCAGCCGTCGGGGAGAGACCCAGTACTTC
>TRBV9|TRBJ2-7|.|.
CASSFGLLTYEQYF
TGTGCCAGCAGCTTCGGACTCCTGACCTACGAGCAGTACTTC
>TRBV6-1|TRBJ1-5|.|.
CASSKGLSNQPQHF
TGTGCCAGCAGTAAAGGACTTAGCAATCAGCCCCAGCATTTT
>TRBV12-5|TRBJ1-3|.|TRBD1
CASGLVATGGSVLDTIYF
TGTGCTAGTGGTTTGGTAGCCACAGGGGGCTCCGTCTTAGACACCATATATTTT
>TRBV29-1|TRBJ2-7|.|TRBD1
CSVEETGVPYEQYF
TGCAGCGTTGAAGAGACAGGGGTTCCCTACGAGCAGTACTTC
>TRBV19|TRBJ1-2|.|TRBD1
CASREGGGYGYTF
TGTGCCAGTAGGGAAGGGGGCGGCTATGGCTACACCTTC
>TRBV10-3|TRBJ2-2|.|.
CAISEPSRNTGELFF
TGTGCCATCAGTGAGCCTAGCAGGAACACCGGGGAGCTGTTTTTT